This record covers a single TCR beta chain. Its cognate antigen is unknown. CDR1 is SGHDT, CDR2 YYEEEE, per germline. Trimming removed 4 bases from V and 4 bases from J, with 17 bases in between. The CDR3 extends over 16 amino acids. Healthy bone marrow donors formed the donor group. Primers included in the PCR were 60 Vbeta and 13 Jbeta primers. Using immunoSEQ multiplex PCR, the repertoire was profiled, and TCRdb retains in-frame clones only, with some absent. The data contain 130,000 or so clones, 80% to 85% of them singletons. The data are from a study of cytomegalovirus exposure and HLA in healthy donors. General observations from the study: No immune exposure information besides CMV serostatus was available. Whilst most TCR sequences proved rare, a subset of public TCRs occurred across many donors.

V is TRBV5-6 and J is TRBJ2-2; D perhaps matches TRBD2 (7 bases). The sample was PBMCs. The sequence derives from a woman in her forties or fifties in good health and CMV-seropositive. This CDR3 is CASSVEGGWSTGELFF. CDR3 DNA sequence: TGTGCCAGCAGCGTGGAGGGGGGGTGGAGCACCGGGGAGCTGTTTTTT.